Listed below are T cell receptor beta chains from one sample, sequenced in a study of PD-L1 blockade in urothelial cancer. Assay used: immunoSEQ multiplex PCR; TCRdb lists only in-frame clones, some missing. The sample has 80,000 to 95,000 clones, around four fifths seen once. The specimen was PBMCs, collected around atezolizumab (anti-PD-L1) treatment. The source is a man in his 70s with urothelial cancer. The conserved cysteine and the conserved F or W are not part of the CDR3 here. D genes are given only for firm matches.

j_call d_call v_call cdr3_aa
TRBJ2-1 . TRBV6-4 ASSNSQGDEQF
TRBJ1-1 TRBD1 TRBV6-5 ASSLGQGALTEAF
TRBJ1-1 TRBD1 TRBV6-1 ASSGRQGRTEAF
TRBJ1-2 . TRBV19 ASTFGQNTNYGYT
TRBJ2-1 TRBD2 TRBV4-2 ASSHHLTSTSGGGLEQF
TRBJ2-1 . TRBV7-6 ASSSISYPPSREQF
TRBJ1-3 . TRBV11-2 ASSFSYRSNRNTIY
TRBJ2-1 . TRBV5-1 ASSLQLNEQF
TRBJ1-6 TRBD1 TRBV10-3 AISAGQGGGNSPLH
TRBJ1-2 TRBD1 TRBV7-9 ASSLRQGASGYT
TRBJ1-1 . TRBV7-9 ASSSQLNTEAF
TRBJ2-3 TRBD1 TRBV29-1 SVVPGQGGTQY
TRBJ2-7 . TRBV29-1 SVASVYEQY
TRBJ2-3 . TRBV5-6 ASSFLSTDTQY
TRBJ2-3 . TRBV2 ASSPLGLVSDTQY
TRBJ2-4 . TRBV19 ASSRAGNIQY
TRBJ2-7 . TRBV4-3 ASSQGGSDGAYEQY
TRBJ2-7 . TRBV7-2 ASSLSAGLYEQY
TRBJ1-6 . TRBV10-1 ASSAAYNSPLH
TRBJ2-5 TRBD1 TRBV6-6 ASTPGTGWY
TRBJ2-7 TRBD1 TRBV28 ASSSGQGVYEQY
TRBJ2-1 TRBD2 TRBV4-2 ASSQEGGSVDNEQF
TRBJ1-1 . TRBV7-7 ASSPLRNTEAF
TRBJ2-7 TRBD1 TRBV7-6 ASSLGTGSYEQY
TRBJ2-7 TRBD2 TRBV14 ASSLSGGEQY
TRBJ1-1 . TRBV5-4 ASSSNTVKNTEAF
TRBJ1-2 TRBD1 TRBV2 ASSEATGAGGYT
TRBJ1-4 TRBD1 TRBV2 ASNEQGPSEKLF
TRBJ2-2 TRBD1 TRBV7-7 ASSTGQGGTGELF
TRBJ2-7 TRBD2 TRBV10-3 AISEALAGNSYEQY
TRBJ1-5 . TRBV6-1 ASTSRGGDQPQH
TRBJ2-7 TRBD1 TRBV11-2 ASSSGQGWAEQY
TRBJ2-1 TRBD2 TRBV7-9 ASSLAHSGRLSEQF
TRBJ1-5 . TRBV2 ASSREGKPQH
TRBJ2-3 . TRBV11-3 ASSSFGTDTQY